The sequence of this T cell receptor (beta chain) was determined in a study of blood T cells in healthy people across ages. This CDR3 comprises 14 residues. V was shortened by 2 bases and J by 4 bases, with 9 bases between the two germline ends. A sample-barcoded 5' primer and a J-beta primer mix were used in a second PCR of roughly 6 to 11 cycles. TCRdb re-derived calls from the 5' RACE reads in MiXCR, one entry per CDR3 protein. The data show approximately 1.5 million distinct CDR3 sequences, about 35% seen once. This clonotype was detected a few times. The clonotype was recovered from a woman aged 30 to 39 in good health. The rearrangement uses TRBV12-3 or TRBV12-4 and TRBJ1-3; D might be TRBD1 (6 bases). Source material: blood. The CDR3, as DNA: TGTGCCAGCAGTTTAACAGGGCCGGGAAACACCATATATTTT. Residues: CASSLTGPGNTIYF.